A single T cell receptor beta chain is shown here with its context. Its antigen is unidentified. Amplification used 60 Vbeta primers and 13 Jbeta primers. Method: immunoSEQ multiplex PCR; TCRdb's copy keeps in-frame clones and lacks some. Among some 100,000 clones listed, about 75% were seen once. The data were taken from a study of cytomegalovirus exposure and HLA in healthy donors. Study-wide results and caveats: The listing of about 150 TCR beta chains classed them as cytomegalovirus-associated. The study assumed roughly uniform donor sequencing depth for presence/absence analyses.

The V and J ends lost 10 bases and 0 bases, in that order; junction bases with no gene match: 3. The CDR3 extends over 12 amino acids. Germline-derived CDR1 and CDR2 are SNHLY and FYNNEI. The sample comprised PBMCs. The sequence was collected from a man aged 50 to 59 in good health and CMV-seronegative. The chain uses TRBV2 and TRBJ2-7; 7 nucleotides agree with TRBD1. In DNA form, the CDR3 reads TGTGCCACTAGACAGGGCTCCTACGAGCAGTACTTC. Protein sequence: CATRQGSYEQYF.